One and the same sample provided the 5 T cell receptor beta chains below, sequenced in a study of cytomegalovirus exposure and HLA in healthy donors. PCR used 60 Vbeta primers and 13 Jbeta primers. This table comes from immunoSEQ multiplex PCR, and its TCRdb copy is limited to in-frame clones, with some not included. Here the sample spans 75,000 to 90,000 clones, about a tenth being singletons. Material: PBMCs. The receptor set was obtained from a man aged 60 to 75 in good health and CMV-seropositive.

This clone was seen more than once but under ten times. This chain uses TRBV5-4 with TRBJ2-7; 8 bases are shared with TRBD2. The CDR3 length is 15 residues. Germline CDR1 SGHNT, CDR2 YYREEE (reference sequence). Germline trimming cut 0 bases from V and 5 bases from J; bases unmatched to any gene: 7. In DNA, the CDR3 is TGTGCCAGCAGCTTGGAGCTAGCGGGTCCCCACGAGCAGTACTTC. Protein: CASSLELAGPHEQYF.

This sequence joins TRBV6-1 and TRBJ1-1, with D hard to call. CDR3 length: 14 amino acids. Trimming took off 1 base at V and 4 bases at J, with 10 bases between the two ends. Germline CDR1 reads MNHNS; CDR2 reads SASEGT. CDR3 DNA: TGTGCCAGCAGTGAAGGGAGGGCGGGCACTGAAGCTTTCTTT. Translated, it gives CASSEGRAGTEAFF.

This chain links TRBV28 with TRBJ2-5; 8 nucleotides match TRBD2. Germline V gene data show CDR1 as MDHEN and CDR2 as SYDVKM. The CDR3 is 15 amino acids. V gave up 2 bases and J gave up 4 bases; unmatched junction bases: 6. The CDR3 spells CASSLELAGGETQYF. The CDR3 DNA follows: TGTGCCAGCAGTTTAGAGCTAGCGGGCGGAGAGACCCAGTACTTC.

The chain links TRBV5-1 to TRBJ1-4; D unresolved. The germline V and J ends were trimmed by 4 bases and 7 bases, with 17 bases remaining between them. CDR3 length equals 15 residues. Germline CDR1 is SGHRS and CDR2 is YFSETQ. CDR3 coding DNA: TGCGCCAGCAGCATCTCCTCGGTGACGGGTGAAAAACTGTTTTTT. As protein: CASSISSVTGEKLFF.

There are a few counts of this clone. CDR3 sequence (DNA): TGTGCCAGCAGCTCACAGGTTAGGGGCACTGAAGCTTTCTTT. This gives the protein CASSSQVRGTEAFF. The chain is built from TRBV11-2 and TRBJ1-1; tentative D call: TRBD1 (5 bases). From germline, CDR1 is SGHAT and CDR2 FQNNGV. The CDR3 is 14 amino acids. Trimming stripped 4 bases from V and 4 bases from J, with 13 bases between. Combining the CDR3 with reference TRBV11-2 and TRBJ1-1 gives the whole variable domain EAGVAQSPRYKIIEKRQSVAFWCNPISGHATLYWYQQILGQGPKLLIQFQNNGVVDDSQLPKDRFSAERLKGVDSTLKIQPAKLEDSAVYLCASSSQVRGTEAFFGQGTRLTVV.